These T cell receptor beta chains were read from a single sample in a study of technical replicates of blood from a few donors. TCRdb's copy holds only in-frame clones and misses some; the assay was immunoSEQ multiplex PCR. The table has roughly 80,000 clones, about 91% seen once. Sequencing was performed on T cells isolated from PBMCs. The source of these receptors is a human donor in good health. The CDR3 runs from the conserved cysteine through the conserved F or W. D genes are given only for firm matches. Rows may omit the clone size; those that give it use once, few, many or a size class.

v_gene	abundance	d_gene	j_gene	CDR3nt	CDR3aa
TRBV5-1	NA	NA	TRBJ2-4	TGCGCCAGCAGCTTGGGACAGGCGGCCAAAAACATTCAGTACTTC	CASSLGQAAKNIQYF
TRBV7-3	NA	NA	TRBJ2-7	TGTGCCAGCAGCTATACACCGGGACACTTAATTTACGAGCAGTACTTC	CASSYTPGHLIYEQYF
TRBV7-9	NA	NA	TRBJ2-3	TGTGCCAGCTTATCGTACAGTCTCACAGATACGCGGTATTTT	CASLSYSLTDTRYF
TRBV4-2	NA	TRBD1	TRBJ1-5	TGTGCCAGCAGCCAAGACTCGCATAAGCCTCCGGGACAGGGAAAACAGCCCCAGCATTTT	CASSQDSHKPPGQGKQPQHF
TRBV2	few	NA	TRBJ1-5	TGTGCCAGCGGGGAAGGCAGGACACTCAGCCCCCAGCATTTT	CASGEGRTLSPQHF
TRBV6-5	NA	TRBD1	TRBJ2-7	TGTGCCAGCAGCCCGAGACAGGGGTCCTACGAGCAGTACTTC	CASSPRQGSYEQYF
TRBV30	NA	NA	TRBJ2-7	TGTGCCTGGAATCCGAGTCGGAGCTCCTACGAGCAGTACTTC	CAWNPSRSSYEQYF
TRBV5-1	NA	NA	TRBJ1-1	TGCGCCAGCAGCTTGACAGCCGTCGGCACTGAAGCTTTCTTT	CASSLTAVGTEAFF
TRBV7-2	NA	NA	TRBJ1-4	TGTGCCAGCAGCTTAGGTTTCGGGGGTAATGAAAAACTGTTTTTT	CASSLGFGGNEKLFF
TRBV5-1	once	TRBD2	TRBJ2-7	TGCGCCAGCATCGGCGGACTAGCGGGAGGTACTAACCGCGAGCAGTACTTC	CASIGGLAGGTNREQYF
TRBV4-1	NA	NA	TRBJ2-1	TGCGCCAGCAGCCAAGAGGTCCGGTTGGAGGAGCAGTTCTTC	CASSQEVRLEEQFF
TRBV6-1	NA	TRBD2	TRBJ2-1	TGTGCCAGCCATATAGGACTAGAGATGAATGAGCAGTTCTTC	CASHIGLEMNEQFF
TRBV6-5	NA	NA	TRBJ1-2	TGTGCCAGCAGTTACTCGCTGAGGGACATTGGCTACACCTTC	CASSYSLRDIGYTF
TRBV7-7	NA	NA	TRBJ2-5	TGTGCTAGCAGCTTAGAGGCGGGGTACCAAGAGACCCAGTACTTC	CASSLEAGYQETQYF
TRBV27	NA	NA	TRBJ1-1	TGTGCCAGCAGTTTAATGGGGGGGGGTAACACTGAAGCTTTCTTT	CASSLMGGGNTEAFF
TRBV4-1	NA	TRBD2	TRBJ2-2	TGCGCCAGCAGCCTGGGCGGGAGGAGCGGGGAGCTGTTTTTT	CASSLGGRSGELFF
TRBV5-1	NA	TRBD2	TRBJ2-7	TGCGCCAGCAACACCCTAGCGGGTCCCTACGAGCAGTACTTC	CASNTLAGPYEQYF
TRBV19	NA	NA	TRBJ1-3	TGTGCCACCTCACAGGACTCTGGAAACACCATATATTTT	CATSQDSGNTIYF
TRBV5-4	NA	TRBD1	TRBJ1-1	TGTGCCAGCAGCGGACAGGGAAACACTGAAGCTTTCTTT	CASSGQGNTEAFF
TRBV28	NA	TRBD1	TRBJ2-5	TGTGCCAGCAGTCTACAGGGGGCTAACCAAGAGACCCAGTACTTC	CASSLQGANQETQYF
TRBV11-3	NA	NA	TRBJ2-3	TGTGCCAGCAGCTCTCTGGGAGGCCACACAGATACGCAGTATTTT	CASSSLGGHTDTQYF
TRBV7-2	NA	NA	TRBJ1-1	TGTGCCAGCAGCTCCCGAAGGCAGGGGCGTCTGAACACTGAAGCTTTCTTT	CASSSRRQGRLNTEAFF
TRBV7-9	NA	NA	TRBJ2-1	TGTGCCAGCAGCTTAGATCGGACTATCAATGAGCAGTTCTTC	CASSLDRTINEQFF
TRBV28	NA	NA	TRBJ1-4	TGTGCCAGCAGTTTACCGGGAATAACTAATGAAAAACTGTTTTTT	CASSLPGITNEKLFF
TRBV5-1	NA	TRBD1	TRBJ2-7	TGCGCCAGCAGCTCCGGGACAGGATCCTACGAGCAGTACTTC	CASSSGTGSYEQYF
TRBV14	once	NA	TRBJ2-1	TGTGCCAGCAGTACCGGGGGGCTTAATGAGCAGTTCTTC	CASSTGGLNEQFF
TRBV2	NA	NA	TRBJ1-2	TGTGCCAGCGGGGGGACCCCAGTTGGAGGCTACACCTTC	CASGGTPVGGYTF
TRBV11-3	medium-sized	TRBD1	TRBJ1-2	TGTGCCAGCAGCTCCGAGGGGGCCAGGGGAAGCTATGGCTACACCTTC	CASSSEGARGSYGYTF
TRBV5-1	once	NA	TRBJ1-2	TGCGCCAGCAGCACCGCGGCGGGACCGACGAGCTATTGGTATGGCTACACCTTC	CASSTAAGPTSYWYGYTF
TRBV5-1	NA	TRBD1	TRBJ1-2	TGCGCCAGCAGCTTGGGGAGGGACAGCCTTTTCTATGGCTACACCTTC	CASSLGRDSLFYGYTF
TRBV9	NA	TRBD1	TRBJ2-7	TGTGCCAGCAGCGTAGAAAGGGACAGCGCCTACGAGCAGTACTTC	CASSVERDSAYEQYF
TRBV7-9	NA	TRBD1	TRBJ2-1	TGTGCCAGCAGCCGACAGGGTAACTCCTACAATGAGCAGTTCTTC	CASSRQGNSYNEQFF
TRBV7-2	NA	NA	TRBJ2-1	TGTGCCAGCAGCCCCCCGGGGATCGGCTACAATGAGCAGTTCTTC	CASSPPGIGYNEQFF
TRBV27	NA	TRBD1	TRBJ2-1	TGTGCCAGCAGTCCGCGGACAGGGGAAAGGGTTTACAATGAGCAGTTCTTC	CASSPRTGERVYNEQFF
TRBV28	NA	NA	TRBJ2-7	TGTGCCAGCAGTACCTACCACGTTAGCAGGGGATTCTACGAGCAGTACTTC	CASSTYHVSRGFYEQYF
TRBV28	NA	TRBD1	TRBJ2-6	TGTGCCAGCAGTCCCGGACAGGGCACCCGCTCTGGGGCCAACGTCCTGACTTTC	CASSPGQGTRSGANVLTF
TRBV12-5	NA	NA	TRBJ2-1	TGTGCTAGTGGTTCTCCCCTTACTACAAACAATGAGCAGTTCTTC	CASGSPLTTNNEQFF
TRBV6-1	NA	TRBD2	TRBJ2-1	TGTGCCAGCAGGCCGGGACTAGCGGGAGGTTATGAGCAGTTCTTC	CASRPGLAGGYEQFF
TRBV9	NA	NA	TRBJ2-7	TGTGCCAGCAGCGTAGCGGGGAACGAGCAGTACTTC	CASSVAGNEQYF
TRBV4-1	NA	TRBD1	TRBJ1-1	TGCGCCAGCAGCCAGAGGGTACAGGGGTACATGAACACTGAAGCTTTCTTT	CASSQRVQGYMNTEAFF
TRBV29-1	NA	NA	TRBJ2-3	TGCAGCGCCGAGGGGGGGAGGTGGCGAGATACGCAGTATTTT	CSAEGGRWRDTQYF
TRBV7-9	NA	TRBD1	TRBJ1-1	TGTGCCAGCAGCTTACAGGGGGATGGCACTGAAGCTTTCTTT	CASSLQGDGTEAFF
TRBV30	NA	TRBD2	TRBJ2-7	TGTGCCTGGAGTCCTAAACTAGCGGGAGGGAGCTCCTACGAGCAGTACTTC	CAWSPKLAGGSSYEQYF
TRBV27	NA	NA	TRBJ2-1	TGTGCCAGCAGTTTGGAAGGTAGGGGCGAGCAGTTCTTC	CASSLEGRGEQFF
TRBV4-2	NA	NA	TRBJ2-1	TGTGCCAGCAGCCAGTCTAGCGATTCCTACAATGAGCAGTTCTTC	CASSQSSDSYNEQFF
TRBV9	NA	NA	TRBJ2-1	TGTGCCAGCAGCGTAGACCAGTACAATGAGCAGTTCTTC	CASSVDQYNEQFF
TRBV5-8	NA	TRBD2	TRBJ2-1	TGTGCCAGCAGCTTGGGTCTAGCGGGAGGGGATGAGCAGTTCTTC	CASSLGLAGGDEQFF
TRBV6-5	NA	TRBD1	TRBJ1-1	TGTGCCAGCAGTAAACTGGGACAGGGAGGAACTGAAGCTTTCTTT	CASSKLGQGGTEAFF
TRBV11-2	NA	NA	TRBJ2-1	TGTGCCAGCAGCTTTAGGGGCGGGACCGAGCAGTTCTTC	CASSFRGGTEQFF
TRBV7-9	once	TRBD2	TRBJ2-1	TGTGCCAGCAGCTTTCCCGCCGTTCGGACTAGCTCCTACAATGAGCAGTTCTTC	CASSFPAVRTSSYNEQFF
TRBV27	NA	TRBD1	TRBJ2-2	TGTGCCAGCAGTCTGGGACAGGGAAGGGCCGGGGAGCTGTTTTTT	CASSLGQGRAGELFF
TRBV7-7	NA	NA	TRBJ2-5	TGTGCTAGCAGCTTAGAGACGGGGTACCAAGAGACCCAGTACTTC	CASSLETGYQETQYF
TRBV5-8	NA	NA	TRBJ2-2	TGTGCCAGCAGCTTGTCGGGCACCGGGGAGCTGTTTTTT	CASSLSGTGELFF
TRBV4-3	NA	TRBD1	TRBJ2-1	TGCGCCAGCAGCCCCGGATTCGGACGGATTCAGGACAGGGATGAGCAGTTCTTC	CASSPGFGRIQDRDEQFF
TRBV19	NA	NA	TRBJ1-2	TGTGCCAGTAGTATAAAGCCCTCGCCCGCACTGATTACTTTCTATGGCTACACCTTC	CASSIKPSPALITFYGYTF
TRBV7-9	NA	NA	TRBJ2-7	TGTGCCACAACTACTACCGATTACGAGCAGTACTTC	CATTTTDYEQYF
TRBV4-2	few	TRBD1	TRBJ1-1	TGTGCCAGCAGCCTCGACAGGACAGGGGTAGACACTGAAGCTTTCTTT	CASSLDRTGVDTEAFF
TRBV6-1	NA	TRBD1	TRBJ2-2	TGTGCCAGCAGTGAACGCCAGGGGGCGTCGGACACCGGGGAGCTGTTTTTT	CASSERQGASDTGELFF
TRBV28	once	TRBD1	TRBJ2-7	TGTGCCAGCAGTCCCGACAGGGAAGTAGTGTACGAGCAGTACTTC	CASSPDREVVYEQYF
TRBV6-5	NA	TRBD1	TRBJ1-4	TGTGCCAGCAGTTCCGGGACAGGGAATGAAAAACTGTTTTTT	CASSSGTGNEKLFF